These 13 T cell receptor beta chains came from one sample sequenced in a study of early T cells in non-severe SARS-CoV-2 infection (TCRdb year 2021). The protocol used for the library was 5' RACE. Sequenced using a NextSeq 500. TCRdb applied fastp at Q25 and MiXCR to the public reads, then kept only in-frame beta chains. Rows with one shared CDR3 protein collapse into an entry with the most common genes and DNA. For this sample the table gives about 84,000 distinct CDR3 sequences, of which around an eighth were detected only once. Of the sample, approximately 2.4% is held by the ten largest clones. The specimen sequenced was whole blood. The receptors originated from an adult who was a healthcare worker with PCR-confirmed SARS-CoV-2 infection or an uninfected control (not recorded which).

Here the CDR3 DNA reads TGTGCCAGCAGCCTTCCCGCCGGGAACACCGGGGAGCTGTTTTTT. As protein: CASSLPAGNTGELFF. The chain has TRBV3-1 and TRBJ2-2; D gene uncertain. This CDR3 has 15 amino acids. Trimming left V 4 bases short and J 1 base short, with 10 bases between. Germline V CDR1 and CDR2: LGHDT, YNNKEL (reference sequence).

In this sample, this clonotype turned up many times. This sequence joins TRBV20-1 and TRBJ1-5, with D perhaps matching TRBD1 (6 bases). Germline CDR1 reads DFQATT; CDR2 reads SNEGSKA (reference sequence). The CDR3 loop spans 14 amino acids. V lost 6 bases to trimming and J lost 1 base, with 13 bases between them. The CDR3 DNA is TGCAGTGCAAGACCCGGGACAAGCAATCAGCCCCAGCATTTT. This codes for CSARPGTSNQPQHF.

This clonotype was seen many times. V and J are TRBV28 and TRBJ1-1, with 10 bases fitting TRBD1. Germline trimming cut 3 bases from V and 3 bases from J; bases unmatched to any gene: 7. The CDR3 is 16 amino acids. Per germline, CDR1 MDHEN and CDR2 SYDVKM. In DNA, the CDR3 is TGTGCCAGCAGTTTGACGACAGGGGGCATGCACACTGAAGCTTTCTTT. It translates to CASSLTTGGMHTEAFF.

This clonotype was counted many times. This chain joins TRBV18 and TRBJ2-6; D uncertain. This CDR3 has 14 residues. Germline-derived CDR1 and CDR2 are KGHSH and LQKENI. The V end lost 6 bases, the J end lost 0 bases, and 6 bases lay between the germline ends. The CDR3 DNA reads TGTGCCAGCTCCGTGGACTCTGGGGCCAACGTCCTGACTTTC. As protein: CASSVDSGANVLTF.

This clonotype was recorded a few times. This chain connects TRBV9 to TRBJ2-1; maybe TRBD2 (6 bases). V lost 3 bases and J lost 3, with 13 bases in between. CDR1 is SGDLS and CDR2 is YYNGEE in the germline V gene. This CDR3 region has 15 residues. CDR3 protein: CASSALGTDYNEQFF. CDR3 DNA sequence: TGTGCCAGCAGCGCACTGGGGACTGACTACAATGAGCAGTTCTTC.

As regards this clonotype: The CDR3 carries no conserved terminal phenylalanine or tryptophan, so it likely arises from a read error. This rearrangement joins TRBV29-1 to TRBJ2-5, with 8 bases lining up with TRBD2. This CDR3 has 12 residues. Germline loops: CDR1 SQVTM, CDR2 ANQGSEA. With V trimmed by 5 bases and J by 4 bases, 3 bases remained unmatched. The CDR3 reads CSVSRGGETQYS. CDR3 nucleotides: TGCAGCGTTTCACGGGGGGGAGAGACCCAGTACTCC.

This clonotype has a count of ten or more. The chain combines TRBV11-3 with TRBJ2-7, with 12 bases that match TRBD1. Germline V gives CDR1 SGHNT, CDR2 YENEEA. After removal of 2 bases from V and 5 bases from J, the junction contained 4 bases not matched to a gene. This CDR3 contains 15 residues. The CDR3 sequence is CASSLPGQGAHEQYF. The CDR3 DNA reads TGTGCCAGCAGCTTACCGGGACAGGGGGCCCACGAGCAGTACTTC.

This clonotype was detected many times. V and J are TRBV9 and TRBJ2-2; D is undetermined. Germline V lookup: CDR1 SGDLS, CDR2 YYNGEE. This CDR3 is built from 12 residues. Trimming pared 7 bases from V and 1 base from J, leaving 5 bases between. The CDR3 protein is CASGGNTGELFF. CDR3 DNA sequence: TGTGCCAGCGGTGGGAACACCGGGGAGCTGTTTTTT.

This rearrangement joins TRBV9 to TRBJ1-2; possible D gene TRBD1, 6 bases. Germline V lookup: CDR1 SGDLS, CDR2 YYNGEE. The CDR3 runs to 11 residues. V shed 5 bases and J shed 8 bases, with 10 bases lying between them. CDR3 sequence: CASRGRGGYTF. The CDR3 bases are TGTGCCAGCAGGGGCAGGGGCGGCTACACCTTC.

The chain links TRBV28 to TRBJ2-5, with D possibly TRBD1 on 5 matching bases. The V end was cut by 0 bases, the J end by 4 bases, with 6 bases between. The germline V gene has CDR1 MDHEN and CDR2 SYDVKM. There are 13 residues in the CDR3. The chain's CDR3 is CASSLWGRETQYF. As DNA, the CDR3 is TGTGCCAGCAGTTTATGGGGGCGAGAGACCCAGTACTTC. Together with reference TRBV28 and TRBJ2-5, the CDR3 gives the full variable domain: DVKVTQSSRYLVKRTGEKVFLECVQDMDHENMFWYRQDPGLGLRLIYFSYDVKMKEKGDIPEGYSVSREKKERFSLILESASTNQTSMYLCASSLWGRETQYFGPGTRLLVL.

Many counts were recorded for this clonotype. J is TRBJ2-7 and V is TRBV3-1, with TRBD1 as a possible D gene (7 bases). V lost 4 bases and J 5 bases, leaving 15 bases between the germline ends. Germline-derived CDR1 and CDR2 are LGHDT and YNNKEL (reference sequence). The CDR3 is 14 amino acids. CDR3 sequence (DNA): TGTGCCAGCAGCCCCTGGCAGGGGGGCCACGAGCAGTACTTC. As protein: CASSPWQGGHEQYF.

The CDR3 DNA follows: TGTGCCAGGGGAAACAATGAGCAGTTCTTC. This sequence encodes CARGNNEQFF. The J gene is TRBJ2-1, the V gene TRBV2; D is ambiguous. Between the trimmed V and J ends, which lost 9 bases and 5 bases, there was a span of 5 bases. Germline V gives CDR1 SNHLY, CDR2 FYNNEI. This CDR3 has 10 residues.

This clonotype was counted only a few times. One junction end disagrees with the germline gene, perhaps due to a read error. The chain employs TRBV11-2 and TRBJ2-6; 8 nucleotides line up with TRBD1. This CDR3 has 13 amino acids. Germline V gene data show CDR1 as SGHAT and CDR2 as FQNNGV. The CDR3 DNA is TGTGCCAGCTGCTTACCGGACAGGGCCGTCCTGACTTTC. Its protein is CASCLPDRAVLTF.